This note documents a single TCR beta chain sequence. The sample is drawn from a study of blood T cell repertoires in COVID-19. Study context: Samples taken during acute and convalescent COVID-19 were collected in the United States, Italy and Spain. The cDNA or gDNA used as material had been derived from T cells, B-cell-depleted T cells, or PBMCs.

Using immunoSEQ multiplex PCR, the repertoire was profiled, and TCRdb retains in-frame clones only, with some absent. The sample records around 71,000 clones, approximately 85% being singletons. V was cut by 3 bases and J by 5 bases, with 16 bases left in between. This CDR3 has 15 amino acids. Germline loops: CDR1 SGHDT, CDR2 YYEEEE. Specimen: peripheral blood. The sequence was obtained from an elderly man with acute or convalescent COVID-19. The V call is TRBV5-6, the J call TRBJ2-3, with D perhaps matching TRBD2 (5 bases). In DNA form, the CDR3 reads TGTGCCAGCAGCTCGGACTGGGGAGAGAAAGATACGCAGTATTTT. It codes for CASSSDWGEKDTQYF.